The T cell receptor (beta chain) under discussion was sequenced for a study of Ad26.COV2.S vaccination and SARS-CoV-2 variants. The CDR3 runs 14 residues. V lost 6 bases, J lost 0 bases, and 11 bases lay in between. CDR1 MNHEY and CDR2 SMNVEV come from the germline V gene (reference sequence). Specified treatment: 15 to 20 received Ad26.COV2.S at low or high dose, single or two shots; about 5 received placebo; per-sample allocation not given. Day 63 after the first injection of vaccine or placebo was the sampling time. Study-level findings and limits: Substantial post-vaccination breadth of spike-specific CD8+ and CD4+ T cell responses was reported.

Assay: immunoSEQ multiplex PCR; the TCRdb copy retains only in-frame clones and omits some. In the table there are about 370,000 clones, 75% to 90% of which are singletons. To note about this clone: Its target is not known.

The chain uses TRBV27 and TRBJ1-1, with D unresolved. This TCR was recovered from a person aged 18 to 59 who received the Ad26.COV2.S COVID-19 vaccine or a placebo. The sequences come from peripheral blood, collected in a trial of Ad26.COV2.S vaccine versus placebo. Written as DNA, the CDR3 is TGTGCCAGCAGCCCCCGGCTTTTGAACACTGAAGCTTTCTTT. Protein sequence: CASSPRLLNTEAFF.